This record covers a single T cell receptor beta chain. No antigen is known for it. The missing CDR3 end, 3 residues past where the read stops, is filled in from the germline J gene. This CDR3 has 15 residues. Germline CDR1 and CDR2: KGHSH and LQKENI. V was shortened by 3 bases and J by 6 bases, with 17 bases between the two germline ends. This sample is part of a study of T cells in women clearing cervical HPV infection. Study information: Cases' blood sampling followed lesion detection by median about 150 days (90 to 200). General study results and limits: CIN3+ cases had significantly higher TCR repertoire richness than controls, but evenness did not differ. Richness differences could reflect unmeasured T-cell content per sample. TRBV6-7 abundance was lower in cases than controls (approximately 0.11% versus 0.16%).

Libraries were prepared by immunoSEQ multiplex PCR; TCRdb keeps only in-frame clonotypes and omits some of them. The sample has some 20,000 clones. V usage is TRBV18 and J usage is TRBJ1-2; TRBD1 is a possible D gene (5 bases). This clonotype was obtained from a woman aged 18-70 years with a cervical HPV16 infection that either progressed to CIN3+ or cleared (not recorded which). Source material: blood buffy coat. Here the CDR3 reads CASSPTTRDYDGYTF. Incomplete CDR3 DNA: TGTGCCAGCTCACCGACTACGCGGGACTATGATGGC. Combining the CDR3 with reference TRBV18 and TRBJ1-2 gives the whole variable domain NAGVMQNPRHLVRRRGQEARLRCSPMKGHSHVYWYRQLPEEGLKFMVYLQKENIIDESGMPKERFSAEFPKEGPSILRIQQVVRGDSAAYFCASSPTTRDYDGYTFGSGTRLTVV.